This is a list of T cell receptor beta chains from one sample in a study of cytomegalovirus exposure and HLA in healthy donors. Clones were read by immunoSEQ multiplex PCR, and TCRdb kept only the in-frame ones, dropping some. Here the sample spans around 90,000 clones, around nine tenths being singletons. Material: PBMCs. Source of these receptors: a man under 40 in good health and CMV-seropositive. Both conserved end residues are part of each CDR3. D genes are given only for firm matches. For some rows the clone size is stated as once, few or many, or as a class when expanded; others skip it.

>TRBV6-5|TRBD1|few|TRBJ2-7
CASSHNRGSPYEQYF
TGTGCCAGCAGTCACAACAGGGGATCCCCCTACGAGCAGTACTTC
>TRBV28|.|.|TRBJ1-5
CASSPRQNSNQPQHF
TGTGCCAGCAGCCCTCGACAAAATAGCAATCAGCCCCAGCATTTT
>TRBV7-9|.|.|TRBJ1-1
CASSFLAAGTEAFF
TGTGCCAGCAGCTTTTTAGCGGCGGGGACTGAAGCTTTCTTT
>TRBV20-1|.|.|TRBJ2-5
CSAAGQETQYF
TGCAGTGCCGCGGGACAAGAGACCCAGTACTTC
>TRBV7-2|.|.|TRBJ2-7
CASSLTSRDAYEQYF
TGTGCCAGCAGCCTTACTAGCAGGGATGCGTACGAGCAGTACTTC
>TRBV28|TRBD1|.|TRBJ2-7
CASRLDRAYEQYF
TGTGCCAGCAGGTTAGACAGGGCCTACGAGCAGTACTTC
>TRBV19|.|.|TRBJ2-6
CASSRRKGVDGANVLTF
TGTGCCAGTAGCCGTCGGAAGGGGGTGGATGGGGCCAACGTCCTGACTTTC
>TRBV27|TRBD1|.|TRBJ2-7
CASSLSYRDSSQYF
TGTGCCAGCAGTTTATCGTATCGGGACAGCTCGCAGTACTTC
>TRBV9|TRBD1|.|TRBJ2-7
CASSAGTDPRYEQYF
TGTGCCAGCAGCGCCGGGACAGACCCTCGGTACGAGCAGTACTTC
>TRBV19|TRBD2|.|TRBJ2-5
CASSIGASGLKETQYF
TGTGCCAGTAGTATAGGGGCTAGCGGGCTTAAGGAGACCCAGTACTTC
>TRBV27|.|.|TRBJ2-6
CASSLPFLHTSGANVLTF
TGTGCCAGCAGTTTACCTTTCTTACATACCTCTGGGGCCAACGTCCTGACTTTC
>TRBV10-3|.|.|TRBJ1-5
CAREAEGPQHF
TGTGCCAGAGAAGCCGAGGGGCCCCAGCATTTT
>TRBV28|.|.|TRBJ2-5
CASRLAGLQETQYF
TGTGCCAGCAGGCTGGCGGGACTCCAAGAGACCCAGTACTTC
>TRBV5-8|.|.|TRBJ1-2
CASSLVAGAPPNYGYTF
TGTGCCAGCAGCTTGGTGGCAGGGGCCCCACCTAACTATGGCTACACCTTC
>TRBV28|.|.|TRBJ2-6
CASSIPGVAGTNVLTF
TGTGCCAGCAGCATTCCCGGGGTGGCGGGGACCAACGTCCTGACTTTC
>TRBV19|.|.|TRBJ2-2
CASKPGFQTGELFF
TGTGCCAGTAAGCCAGGGTTCCAAACCGGGGAGCTGTTTTTT
>TRBV18|.|.|TRBJ2-6
CASSPSDLRGTGANVLTF
TGTGCCAGCTCACCATCGGACTTGCGGGGCACTGGGGCCAACGTCCTGACTTTC
>TRBV7-9|TRBD2|.|TRBJ2-1
CASSLQSARRGRSYNEQFF
TGTGCCAGCAGCTTACAAAGTGCAAGGCGCGGGAGGTCCTACAATGAGCAGTTCTTC
>TRBV27|TRBD1|.|TRBJ1-1
CASGQGVNTEAFF
TGTGCCAGCGGACAGGGAGTGAACACTGAAGCTTTCTTT
>TRBV28|TRBD1|.|TRBJ2-7
CASSIRQGRGEQYF
TGTGCCAGCAGTATTCGACAGGGTCGAGGCGAGCAGTACTTC
>TRBV28|.|.|TRBJ2-7
CASSFSGSYGSYEQYF
TGTGCCAGCAGTTTTTCGGGGAGTTATGGCTCCTACGAGCAGTACTTC
>TRBV9|.|few|TRBJ2-2
CASSVGGNTGELFF
TGTGCCAGCAGCGTAGGCGGGAACACCGGGGAGCTGTTTTTT
>TRBV6-5|.|.|TRBJ2-7
CASSYSGSRGAGQYF
TGTGCCAGCAGTTACTCTGGGTCGCGGGGTGCGGGGCAGTACTTC
>TRBV2|.|few|TRBJ1-5
CASCAGSRQPQHF
TGTGCCAGCTGCGCGGGGTCCCGCCAGCCCCAGCATTTT
>TRBV4-2|TRBD2|.|TRBJ2-3
CASSQDGLAGATDTQYF
TGTGCCAGCAGCCAAGATGGGCTAGCGGGGGCCACAGATACGCAGTATTTT
>TRBV2|TRBD1|once|TRBJ2-7
CASRSVQGQITYEQYF
TGTGCCAGCAGGAGTGTCCAGGGACAGATTACCTACGAGCAGTACTTC
>TRBV5-1|TRBD1|.|TRBJ1-1
CASSWTDRENTEAFF
TGCGCCAGCAGCTGGACGGACAGGGAGAACACTGAAGCTTTCTTT
>TRBV7-2|TRBD1|.|TRBJ2-3
CASSSRQGQDTQYF
TGTGCCAGCAGCTCGCGACAGGGTCAAGATACGCAGTATTTT
>TRBV4-1|TRBD1|.|TRBJ1-2
CASSQIRDRGLFGGYTF
TGCGCCAGCAGCCAGATCCGGGACAGGGGGCTTTTCGGTGGCTACACCTTC
>TRBV25-1|.|.|TRBJ2-3
CASTTTGSTDTQYF
TGTGCCAGCACCACCACAGGGTCCACAGATACGCAGTATTTT
>TRBV20-1|.|few|TRBJ2-1
CSARADNEQFF
TGCAGTGCTAGAGCGGACAATGAGCAGTTCTTC
>TRBV18|.|.|TRBJ2-2
CASSPQPGTNTGELFF
TGTGCCAGCTCACCACAGCCAGGGACGAACACCGGGGAGCTGTTTTTT
>TRBV29-1|.|.|TRBJ2-3
CSVLHPGIGGLHTQYF
TGCAGCGTTCTCCATCCCGGGATAGGAGGGCTCCATACGCAGTATTTT
>TRBV7-7|.|.|TRBJ2-3
CASSPTASTDTQYF
TGTGCTAGCAGCCCGACAGCTAGCACAGATACGCAGTATTTT
>TRBV5-1|.|once|TRBJ2-1
CASSLELANNEQFF
TGCGCCAGCAGCTTGGAATTAGCGAACAATGAGCAGTTCTTC
>TRBV6-6|TRBD1|once|TRBJ2-7
CASSPLTQGGSYEQYF
TGTGCCAGCAGCCCCTTGACACAGGGGGGCTCCTACGAGCAGTACTTC
>TRBV27|.|.|TRBJ2-6
CASRLPGSGANVLTF
TGTGCCAGCAGATTACCAGGGTCTGGGGCCAACGTCCTGACTTTC
>TRBV6-5|TRBD2|.|TRBJ2-5
CASSETSEQETQYF
TGTGCCAGCAGTGAAACTAGCGAGCAAGAGACCCAGTACTTC
>TRBV5-1|TRBD2|.|TRBJ2-7
CASSFGLAGSHEQYF
TGCGCCAGCAGCTTCGGACTAGCGGGATCTCACGAGCAGTACTTC
>TRBV7-9|TRBD2|.|TRBJ2-2
CASNPRAGGTGELFF
TGTGCCAGCAACCCGCGCGCGGGAGGCACCGGGGAGCTGTTTTTT
>TRBV19|.|.|TRBJ1-1
CASSLEGHTEAFF
TGTGCCAGTAGCTTGGAGGGTCACACTGAAGCTTTCTTT